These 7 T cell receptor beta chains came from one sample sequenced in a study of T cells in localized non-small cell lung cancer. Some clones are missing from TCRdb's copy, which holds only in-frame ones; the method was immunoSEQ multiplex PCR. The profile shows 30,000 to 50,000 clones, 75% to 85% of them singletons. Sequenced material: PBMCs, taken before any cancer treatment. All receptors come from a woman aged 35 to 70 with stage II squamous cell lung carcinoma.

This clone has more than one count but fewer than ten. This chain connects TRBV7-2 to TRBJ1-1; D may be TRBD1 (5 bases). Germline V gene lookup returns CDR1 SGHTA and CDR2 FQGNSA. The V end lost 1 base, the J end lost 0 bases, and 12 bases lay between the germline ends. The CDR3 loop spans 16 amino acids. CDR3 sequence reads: CASSLVGQRMNTEAFF. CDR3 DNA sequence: TGTGCCAGCAGCTTAGTGGGGCAGAGGATGAACACTGAAGCTTTCTTT.

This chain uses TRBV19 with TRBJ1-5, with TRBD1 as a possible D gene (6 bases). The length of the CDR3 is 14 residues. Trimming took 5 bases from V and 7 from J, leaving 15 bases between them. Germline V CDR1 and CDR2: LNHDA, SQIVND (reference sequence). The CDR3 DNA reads TGTGCCAGTAGTCCAGGGGCGTACGGGCAGCCCCAGCATTTT. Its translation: CASSPGAYGQPQHF.

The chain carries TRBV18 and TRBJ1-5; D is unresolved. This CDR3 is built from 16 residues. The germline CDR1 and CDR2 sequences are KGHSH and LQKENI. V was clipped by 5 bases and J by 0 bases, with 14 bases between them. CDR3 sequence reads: CASSELEGLSNQPQHF. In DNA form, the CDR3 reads TGTGCCAGCTCAGAACTAGAAGGTCTTAGCAATCAGCCCCAGCATTTT.

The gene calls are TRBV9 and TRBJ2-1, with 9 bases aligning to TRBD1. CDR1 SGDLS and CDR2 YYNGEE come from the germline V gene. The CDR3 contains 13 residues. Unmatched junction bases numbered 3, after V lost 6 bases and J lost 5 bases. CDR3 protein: CASNRGRDNEQFF. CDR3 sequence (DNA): TGTGCCAGCAACAGGGGGCGAGACAATGAGCAGTTCTTC.

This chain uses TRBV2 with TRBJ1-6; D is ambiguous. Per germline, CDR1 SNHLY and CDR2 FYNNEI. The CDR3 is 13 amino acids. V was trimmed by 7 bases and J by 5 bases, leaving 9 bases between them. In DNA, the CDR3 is TGTGCCAGCAAGACGGATAATAATTCACCCCTCCACTTT. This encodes CASKTDNNSPLHF.

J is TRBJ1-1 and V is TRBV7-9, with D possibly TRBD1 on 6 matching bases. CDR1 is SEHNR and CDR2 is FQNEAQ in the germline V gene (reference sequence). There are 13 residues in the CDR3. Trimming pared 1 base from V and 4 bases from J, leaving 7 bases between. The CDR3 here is CASSLEGGTEAFF. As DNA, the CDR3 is TGTGCCAGCAGCTTAGAAGGGGGCACTGAAGCTTTCTTT. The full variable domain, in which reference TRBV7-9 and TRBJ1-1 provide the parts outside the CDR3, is DTGVSQNPRHKITKRGQNVTFRCDPISEHNRLYWYRQTLGQGPEFLTYFQNEAQLEKSRLLSDRFSAERPKGSFSTLEIQRTEQGDSAMYLCASSLEGGTEAFFGQGTRLTVV.

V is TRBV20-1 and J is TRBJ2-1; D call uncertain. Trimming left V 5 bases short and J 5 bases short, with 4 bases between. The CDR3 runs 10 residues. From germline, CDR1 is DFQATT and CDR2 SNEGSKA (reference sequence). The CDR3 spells CSAAHNEQFF. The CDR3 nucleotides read TGCAGTGCTGCCCACAATGAGCAGTTCTTC.